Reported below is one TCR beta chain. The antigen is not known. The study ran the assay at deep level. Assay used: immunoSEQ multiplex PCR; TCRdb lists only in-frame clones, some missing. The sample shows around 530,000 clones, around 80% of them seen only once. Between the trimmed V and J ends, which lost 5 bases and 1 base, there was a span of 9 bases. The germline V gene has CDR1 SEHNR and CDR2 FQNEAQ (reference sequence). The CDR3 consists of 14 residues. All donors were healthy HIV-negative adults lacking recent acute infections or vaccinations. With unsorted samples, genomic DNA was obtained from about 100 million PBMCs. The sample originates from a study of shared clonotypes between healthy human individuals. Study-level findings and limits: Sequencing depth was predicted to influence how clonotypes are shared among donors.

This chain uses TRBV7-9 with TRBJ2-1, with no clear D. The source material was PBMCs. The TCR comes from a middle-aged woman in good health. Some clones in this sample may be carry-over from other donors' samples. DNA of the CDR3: TGTGCCAGCAGCACGGGTGTATCCTACAATGAGCAGTTCTTC. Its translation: CASSTGVSYNEQFF.